What follows are 27 T cell receptor beta chains derived from one specimen sequenced in a study of shared clonotypes between healthy human individuals. It was CD45RO-negative cells, positively selected for CCR7, that made up naive CD8 cells, with terminally differentiated effector memory CD45RA+ cells excluded. Assay used: immunoSEQ multiplex PCR; TCRdb lists only in-frame clones, some missing. The table lists 1.5 million to 2.5 million clones, less than 95% of them singletons, with under 1.5% in the top ten. The specimen was naive CD8+ T cells sorted from blood. The receptors were sampled from a man aged 18-30 years in good health.

The chain is built from TRBV2 and TRBJ1-6; 7 nucleotides agree with TRBD1. V lost 6 bases, J lost 7 bases, and 9 bases stayed unmatched. The CDR3 totals 15 residues. Germline V gene data show CDR1 as SNHLY and CDR2 as FYNNEI. The CDR3 loop is CASSHKTGSNSPLHF. CDR3 nucleotide sequence: TGTGCCAGCAGCCATAAGACAGGGAGCAATTCACCCCTCCACTTT.

V and J are TRBV9 and TRBJ2-7, with D possibly being TRBD2 (6 bases). Trimming took off 3 bases at V and 6 bases at J, with 10 bases between the two ends. The CDR3 consists of 12 residues. Germline V gene data show CDR1 as SGDLS and CDR2 as YYNGEE. CDR3 sequence: CASSGGTAEQYF. The CDR3 DNA reads TGTGCCAGCAGCGGCGGGACGGCCGAGCAGTACTTC. The full variable domain, completed using reference TRBV9 and TRBJ2-7, is DSGVTQTPKHLITATGQRVTLRCSPRSGDLSVYWYQQSLDQGLQFLIQYYNGEERAKGNILERFSAQQFPDLHSELNLSSLELGDSALYFCASSGGTAEQYFGPGTRLTVT.

Only one count was recorded for this clone. The chain uses TRBV6-1 and TRBJ1-1; a weak D match, TRBD1 (5 bases). V dropped 5 bases and J dropped 4 bases, with 17 bases sitting between them. CDR1 and CDR2 (germline): MNHNS, SASEGT. The CDR3 runs 15 residues. CDR3: CASSPFRGIGTEAFF. DNA for the CDR3: TGTGCCAGCAGTCCCTTTCGGGGGATTGGCACTGAAGCTTTCTTT.

This chain links TRBV7-3 with TRBJ2-7; TRBD1 or TRBD2 may be the D gene (5 bases each). The CDR3 contains 15 residues. The ends were cut back, 6 bases at V and 6 bases at J, with 21 bases in the middle. Per germline, CDR1 SGHTA and CDR2 FQGTGA. The CDR3 is CASSYLDTLRGEQYF. CDR3 coding DNA: TGTGCCAGCAGTTATCTGGACACTCTTCGGGGCGAGCAGTACTTC.

V gene TRBV14 combines with J gene TRBJ1-1, with D perhaps matching TRBD1 (6 bases). Germline V lookup: CDR1 SGHDN, CDR2 FVKESK. V lost 0 bases and J lost 4, with 15 bases in between. The CDR3 spans 16 residues. The CDR3 protein is CASSQDPAGVGTEAFF. In DNA, the CDR3 is TGTGCCAGCAGCCAAGACCCGGCAGGGGTGGGCACTGAAGCTTTCTTT.

This clone was detected once. The rearrangement links TRBV27 to TRBJ2-1; TRBD1 aligns across 8 bases. V trimming: 5 bases; J trimming: 4 bases; junction bases outside the gene matches: 10. Germline CDR1 and CDR2: MNHEY and SMNVEV (reference sequence). The CDR3 is 16 residues long. As DNA, the CDR3 is TGTGCCAGCAGTCCCGGCGCAGGGGGCGAGTACAATGAGCAGTTCTTC. This codes for CASSPGAGGEYNEQFF.

The J gene is TRBJ2-1, the V gene TRBV2, with 9 nucleotides matching TRBD2. CDR3 length: 15 residues. Germline CDR1 reads SNHLY; CDR2 reads FYNNEI. V lost 4 bases, J lost 6 bases, and 7 bases stayed unmatched. The DNA of the CDR3 is TGTGCCAGCAGTGTCCTTGCGGGGGGGATCAATGAGCAGTTCTTC. This translates into CASSVLAGGINEQFF.

V and J are TRBV16 and TRBJ2-1, with TRBD2 as a possible D gene (6 bases). In germline, CDR1 is KGHSY, CDR2 FQNENV. The CDR3 runs 13 residues. V lost 4 bases and J 3 bases, leaving 7 bases between the germline ends. This chain's CDR3 is CASSRAGYNEQFF. In DNA, the CDR3 is TGTGCCAGCAGCCGAGCGGGCTACAATGAGCAGTTCTTC.

The rearrangement uses TRBV19 and TRBJ2-2, with D perhaps given as TRBD1 or TRBD2 (5 bases each). The V end was cut by 6 bases, the J end by 7 bases, with 12 bases between. The CDR3 extends over 13 amino acids. CDR1 LNHDA and CDR2 SQIVND come from the germline V gene (reference sequence). The CDR3 is CASSGTDHGELFF. CDR3 coding DNA: TGTGCCAGTAGCGGGACCGACCACGGGGAGCTGTTTTTT.

A note on this clone: Other DNA sequences in the same sample also yield this CDR3. The genes are TRBV9 and TRBJ1-2, with D unresolved. Per germline, CDR1 SGDLS and CDR2 YYNGEE. The V end was cut by 3 bases, the J end by 3 bases, with 6 bases between. The length of the CDR3 is 12 residues. The CDR3 coding sequence is TGTGCCAGCAGCGGCGGGTACTATGGCTACACCTTC. Amino acid sequence: CASSGGYYGYTF.

This chain's CDR3 is CASSLAQWSEDRSGNTIYF. The CDR3 nucleotides are TGTGCCAGCAGTTTGGCACAGTGGTCCGAGGATCGCTCTGGAAACACCATATATTTT. V is TRBV28 and J is TRBJ1-3; D gene unclear. The V gene's germline CDR1 is MDHEN and CDR2 SYDVKM. The V and J ends lost 3 bases and 0 bases respectively, with 21 bases between them. The CDR3 has 19 amino acids.

V and J are TRBV11-2 and TRBJ2-5, with D perhaps matching TRBD2 (5 bases). The CDR3 sequence is 13 residues long. The V and J ends lost 0 bases and 5 bases respectively, with 7 bases between them. Per germline, CDR1 SGHAT and CDR2 FQNNGV. The CDR3 DNA reads TGTGCCAGCAGCTTAGAGGAGGTGGAGACCCAGTACTTC. This gives the protein CASSLEEVETQYF.

The chain carries TRBV27 and TRBJ2-3; 7 positions match TRBD1. CDR3 length equals 14 residues. Losses at the gene ends were 2 bases for V and 6 bases for J; bases not matched to a gene: 5. Germline CDR1 MNHEY, CDR2 SMNVEV (reference sequence). This CDR3 reads CASSLDRAWDTQYF. CDR3 DNA: TGTGCCAGCAGTTTAGACAGGGCCTGGGATACGCAGTATTTT.

The chain couples TRBV5-1 to TRBJ2-1, with TRBD1 matching over 9 bases. Germline-derived CDR1 and CDR2 are SGHRS and YFSETQ. With V trimmed by 3 bases and J by 7 bases, 14 bases remained unmatched. This CDR3 spans 17 amino acids. CDR3 region: CASSWTGAPEAWNEQFF. As DNA, the CDR3 is TGCGCCAGCAGCTGGACAGGGGCCCCAGAGGCGTGGAATGAGCAGTTCTTC.

The chain recombines TRBV5-6 with TRBJ2-7, with D tentatively TRBD1 (7 bases). The V and J ends lost 0 bases and 2 bases respectively, with 9 bases between them. From germline, CDR1 is SGHDT and CDR2 YYEEEE. This CDR3 region has 14 residues. CDR3: CASSLGGTAYEQYF. CDR3 DNA sequence: TGTGCCAGCAGCTTGGGCGGGACAGCCTACGAGCAGTACTTC.

This chain joins TRBV30 and TRBJ2-4, with D hard to call. V dropped 0 bases and J dropped 1 base, with 16 bases sitting between them. Germline loops: CDR1 GTSNPN, CDR2 SVGIG (reference sequence). The CDR3 spans 17 residues. CDR3 sequence (DNA): TGTGCCTGGAGTGTATTGGGCCAGCCGTTGGCCAAAAACATTCAGTACTTC. Amino acid sequence: CAWSVLGQPLAKNIQYF.

The CDR3 here is CASSLVPGQGTPPNYGYTF. The CDR3 DNA is TGCGCCAGCAGCTTGGTGCCGGGACAGGGGACCCCGCCTAACTATGGCTACACCTTC. The chain has TRBV5-1 and TRBJ1-2; 10 nucleotides match TRBD1. This CDR3 is 19 amino acids long. Trimming removed 0 bases from V and 0 bases from J; junction bases left unmatched: 11. CDR1 is SGHRS, CDR2 YFSETQ, per germline.

The rearrangement uses TRBV7-8 and TRBJ1-2; 7 positions match TRBD1. The ends lost 3 bases at V and 3 bases at J; junction bases unmatched: 13. The CDR3 extends over 17 amino acids. CDR1 and CDR2 from the germline V gene are SGHVS and FQNEAQ. This CDR3 reads CASSFNPMTGSDYGYTF. The CDR3 bases are TGTGCCAGCAGCTTTAATCCTATGACAGGGTCGGACTATGGCTACACCTTC.

The J gene is TRBJ2-2, the V gene TRBV30, with D perhaps TRBD1 or TRBD2 (7 bases each). Trimming shortened V by 1 base and J by 5 bases, and 17 bases separated the two germline ends. This CDR3 region has 16 residues. From germline, CDR1 is GTSNPN and CDR2 SVGIG (reference sequence). The CDR3 loop reads CAWSGVNRGLTGELFF. DNA for the CDR3: TGTGCCTGGAGTGGGGTCAACAGGGGACTAACCGGGGAGCTGTTTTTT.

This chain joins TRBV9 and TRBJ2-2; TRBD1 matches 9 bases. In germline, CDR1 is SGDLS, CDR2 YYNGEE. CDR3 length: 21 amino acids. The junction had 19 bases not matched to a gene; V was cut back by 0 bases and J by 4 bases. CDR3 amino acids: CASSVDGRKVLGQGGTGELFF. CDR3 DNA sequence: TGTGCCAGCAGCGTAGATGGAAGGAAGGTTCTGGGACAGGGAGGCACCGGGGAGCTGTTTTTT.

This chain connects TRBV7-8 to TRBJ2-6, with 7 bases that match TRBD1. In germline, CDR1 is SGHVS, CDR2 FQNEAQ. The CDR3 consists of 19 residues. Unmatched junction bases numbered 16, after V lost 5 bases and J lost 3 bases. CDR3 sequence (DNA): TGTGCCAGCAGCGAGGGGACAGCCTCTCTTATTCATGGGGCCAACGTCCTGACTTTC. It translates to CASSEGTASLIHGANVLTF.

With respect to this clone: Relative to the germline gene, one junction end is altered; a read error may explain this. CDR3 DNA: TGCAGCGTTGATGAGGGACAGGCTGCCCGGATAGGCATTTTT. It yields the protein CSVDEGQAARIGIF. The rearrangement links TRBV29-1 to TRBJ1-5, with 8 bases aligning to TRBD1. This CDR3 region has 14 residues. Germline lookup yields CDR1 SQVTM and CDR2 ANQGSEA.

V and J are TRBV27 and TRBJ1-1, with D tentatively TRBD1 (6 bases). This CDR3 spans 16 amino acids. Germline CDR1 reads MNHEY; CDR2 reads SMNVEV (reference sequence). Deletions cut 5 bases from V and 1 base from J, with 17 bases between. CDR3: CASSPLSTGPNTEAFF. The CDR3 DNA sequence: TGTGCCAGCAGTCCTTTGTCGACAGGTCCGAACACTGAAGCTTTCTTT.

The V gene is TRBV7-2, the J gene TRBJ1-1, with 9 bases aligning to TRBD1. The germline V gene encodes CDR1 SGHTA and CDR2 FQGNSA. V shed 4 bases, J shed 3 bases, and the junction held 6 bases outside the gene matches. The CDR3 totals 15 residues. The chain's CDR3 is CASSWGGQGDTEAFF. The CDR3 DNA sequence: TGTGCCAGCAGCTGGGGGGGACAGGGAGACACTGAAGCTTTCTTT.

The chain recombines TRBV30 with TRBJ1-1, with a possible D match to TRBD1 (6 bases). Germline V lookup: CDR1 GTSNPN, CDR2 SVGIG (reference sequence). Trimming stripped 0 bases from V and 1 base from J, with 15 bases between. The CDR3 runs to 16 residues. CDR3: CAWSVLLGASNTEAFF. As DNA, the CDR3 is TGTGCCTGGAGTGTCTTGTTGGGGGCCTCGAACACTGAAGCTTTCTTT.

The chain employs TRBV11-2 and TRBJ1-1; TRBD1 aligns across 10 bases. After removal of 3 bases from V and 7 bases from J, the junction contained 8 bases not matched to a gene. The CDR3 extends over 15 amino acids. Germline CDR1 SGHAT, CDR2 FQNNGV. This CDR3 is CASSFTPGQGHEAFF. CDR3 bases: TGTGCCAGCAGCTTTACCCCGGGACAGGGGCATGAAGCTTTCTTT.

The J gene is TRBJ2-7, the V gene TRBV5-8; D gene unclear. Trimming took 4 bases from V and 2 from J, leaving 13 bases between them. This CDR3 is built from 14 residues. Germline V CDR1 and CDR2: SGHTS, YDEGEE. The CDR3, as DNA: TGTGCCAGCAGCAAAGACTCATTCACCTACGAGCAGTACTTC. The encoded protein is CASSKDSFTYEQYF.